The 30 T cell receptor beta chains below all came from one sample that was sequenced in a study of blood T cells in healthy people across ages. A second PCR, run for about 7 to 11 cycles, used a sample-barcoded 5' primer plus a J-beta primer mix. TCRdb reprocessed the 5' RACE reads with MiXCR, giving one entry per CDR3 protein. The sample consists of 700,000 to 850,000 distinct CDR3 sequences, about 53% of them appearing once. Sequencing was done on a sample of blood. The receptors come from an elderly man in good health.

CDR3 in DNA: TGTGCCAGCAGCCAAGAAGGATTGGAGGTCGAGACCCAGTACTTC. Its translation is CASSQEGLEVETQYF. V usage is TRBV3-1 and J usage is TRBJ2-5, with D maybe TRBD2 (5 bases). Germline V CDR1 and CDR2: LGHDT, YNNKEL (reference sequence). This CDR3 is built from 15 residues. V was trimmed by 0 bases and J by 5 bases, leaving 13 bases between them.

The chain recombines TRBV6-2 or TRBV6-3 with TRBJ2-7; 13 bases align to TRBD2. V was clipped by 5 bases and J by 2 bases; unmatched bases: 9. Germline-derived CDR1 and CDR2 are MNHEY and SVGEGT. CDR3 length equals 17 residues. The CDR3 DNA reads TGTGCCAGCAGTCGGGGACTAGCGGGAAAAGAAACCTACGAGCAGTACTTC. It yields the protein CASSRGLAGKETYEQYF.

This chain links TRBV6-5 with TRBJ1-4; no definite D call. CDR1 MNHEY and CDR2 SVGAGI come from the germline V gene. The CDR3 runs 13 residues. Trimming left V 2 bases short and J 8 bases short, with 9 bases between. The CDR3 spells CASSYRYGEKLFF. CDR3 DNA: TGTGCCAGCAGTTACCGATACGGGGAAAAACTGTTTTTT.

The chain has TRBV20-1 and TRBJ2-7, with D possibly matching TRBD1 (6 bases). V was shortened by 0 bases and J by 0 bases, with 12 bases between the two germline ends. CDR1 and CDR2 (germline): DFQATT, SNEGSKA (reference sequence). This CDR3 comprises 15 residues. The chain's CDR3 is CSARDPTGRSYEQYF. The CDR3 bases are TGCAGTGCTAGAGACCCGACAGGCCGCTCCTACGAGCAGTACTTC.

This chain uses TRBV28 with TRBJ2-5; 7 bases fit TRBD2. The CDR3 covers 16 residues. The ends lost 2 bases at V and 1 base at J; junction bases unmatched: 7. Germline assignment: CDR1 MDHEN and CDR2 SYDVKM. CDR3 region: CASSLLWASGQETQYF. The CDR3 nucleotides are TGTGCCAGCAGTTTACTTTGGGCTAGCGGCCAAGAGACCCAGTACTTC.

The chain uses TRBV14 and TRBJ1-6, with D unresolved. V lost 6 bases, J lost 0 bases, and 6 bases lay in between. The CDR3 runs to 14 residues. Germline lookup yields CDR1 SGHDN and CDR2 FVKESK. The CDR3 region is CASRQHSYNSPLHF. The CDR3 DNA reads TGTGCCAGCAGACAGCACTCCTATAATTCACCCCTCCACTTT. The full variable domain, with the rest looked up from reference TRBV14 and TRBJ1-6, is EAGVTQFPSHSVIEKGQTVTLRCDPISGHDNLYWYRRVMGKEIKFLLHFVKESKQDESGMPNNRFLAERTGGTYSTLKVQPAELEDSGVYFCASRQHSYNSPLHFGNGTRLTVT.

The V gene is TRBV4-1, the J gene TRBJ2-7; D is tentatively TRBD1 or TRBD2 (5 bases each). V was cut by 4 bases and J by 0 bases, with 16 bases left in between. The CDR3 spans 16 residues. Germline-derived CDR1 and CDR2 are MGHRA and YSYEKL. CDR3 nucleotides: TGCGCCAGCAGCCCCCGGGGCGGCAGGAGCTCCTACGAGCAGTACTTC. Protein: CASSPRGGRSSYEQYF.

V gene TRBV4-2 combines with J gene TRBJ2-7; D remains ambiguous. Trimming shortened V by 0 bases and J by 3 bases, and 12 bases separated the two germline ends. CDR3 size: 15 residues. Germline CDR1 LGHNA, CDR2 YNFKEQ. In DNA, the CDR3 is TGTGCCAGCAGCCAAGATAAACGGAGCTACTACGAGCAGTACTTC. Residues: CASSQDKRSYYEQYF.

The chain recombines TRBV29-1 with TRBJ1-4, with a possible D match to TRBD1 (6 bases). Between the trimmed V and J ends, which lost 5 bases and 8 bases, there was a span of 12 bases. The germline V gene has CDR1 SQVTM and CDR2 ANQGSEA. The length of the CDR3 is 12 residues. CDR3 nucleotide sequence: TGCAGCGTTACCGGGGGCGAAGAAAAACTGTTTTTT. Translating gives CSVTGGEEKLFF.

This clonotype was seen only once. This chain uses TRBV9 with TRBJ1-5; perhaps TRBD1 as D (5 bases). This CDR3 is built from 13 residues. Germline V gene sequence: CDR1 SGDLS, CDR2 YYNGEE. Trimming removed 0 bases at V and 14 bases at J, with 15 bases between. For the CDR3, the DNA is TGTGCCAGCAGCGTAGCCACGGAGGGGCCTAAGCATTTT. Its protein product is CASSVATEGPKHF.

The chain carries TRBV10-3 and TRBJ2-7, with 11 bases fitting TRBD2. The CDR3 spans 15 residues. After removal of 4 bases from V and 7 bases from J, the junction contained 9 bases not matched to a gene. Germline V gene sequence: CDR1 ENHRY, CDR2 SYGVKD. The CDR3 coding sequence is TGTGCCATCAGTGGTACTAGCGGGAGCAACAATGAGCAGTACTTC. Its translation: CAISGTSGSNNEQYF.

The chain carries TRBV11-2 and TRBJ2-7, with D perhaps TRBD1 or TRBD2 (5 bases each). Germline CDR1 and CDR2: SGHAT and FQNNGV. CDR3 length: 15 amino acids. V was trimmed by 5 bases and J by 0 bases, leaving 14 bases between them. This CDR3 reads CASSPEWGSSYEQYF. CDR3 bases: TGTGCCAGCAGCCCGGAATGGGGGAGCTCCTACGAGCAGTACTTC.

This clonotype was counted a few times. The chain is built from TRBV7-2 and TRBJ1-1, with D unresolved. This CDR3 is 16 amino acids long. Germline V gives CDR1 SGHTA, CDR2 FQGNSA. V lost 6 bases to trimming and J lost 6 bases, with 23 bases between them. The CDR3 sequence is CASRKESTFSSAEAFF. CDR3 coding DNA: TGTGCCAGCAGGAAAGAATCGACTTTCTCAAGCGCTGAAGCTTTCTTT.

Here the CDR3 DNA reads TGTGCCAGCAGTTACTCGGGGACAGTGAATGAAAAACTGTTTTTT. As protein: CASSYSGTVNEKLFF. The J gene is TRBJ1-4, the V gene TRBV6-5; TRBD1 matches at 7 bases. V gave up 0 bases and J gave up 5 bases; unmatched junction bases: 3. The CDR3 has 15 amino acids. The germline CDR1 and CDR2 sequences are MNHEY and SVGAGI.

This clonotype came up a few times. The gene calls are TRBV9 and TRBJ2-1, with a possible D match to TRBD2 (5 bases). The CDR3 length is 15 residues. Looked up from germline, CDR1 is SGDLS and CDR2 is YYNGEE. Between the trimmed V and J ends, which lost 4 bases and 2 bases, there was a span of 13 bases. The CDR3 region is CASSSQTNTYNEQFF. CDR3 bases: TGTGCCAGCAGCTCGCAGACTAATACCTACAATGAGCAGTTCTTC.

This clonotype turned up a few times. For the CDR3, the DNA is TGCGCCAGCAGCCAAGTACGTTTCCCCAGGGATGAGCAGTTCTTC. Protein product: CASSQVRFPRDEQFF. This chain connects TRBV4-1 to TRBJ2-1, with a weak D call TRBD1 (5 bases). The germline CDR1 and CDR2 sequences are MGHRA and YSYEKL. V dropped 1 base and J dropped 8 bases, with 15 bases sitting between them. This CDR3 is built from 15 residues.

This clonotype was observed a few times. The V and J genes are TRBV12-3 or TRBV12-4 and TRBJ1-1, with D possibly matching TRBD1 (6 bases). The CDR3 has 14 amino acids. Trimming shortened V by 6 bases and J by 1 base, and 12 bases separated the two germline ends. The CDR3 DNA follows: TGTGCCAGCAGGCTACAGGGAAGGAACACTGAAGCTTTCTTT. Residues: CASRLQGRNTEAFF.

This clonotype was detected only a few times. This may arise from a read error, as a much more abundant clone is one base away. The CDR3 coding sequence is TGTGCCACCCTTATCGGACGAGACTTCCAAGAGACCCAGTACTTC. Amino acid sequence: CATLIGRDFQETQYF. The chain joins TRBV28 to TRBJ2-5; D unclear. This CDR3 has 15 residues. CDR1 is MDHEN, CDR2 SYDVKM, per germline. V lost 10 bases to trimming and J lost 1 base, with 19 bases between them.

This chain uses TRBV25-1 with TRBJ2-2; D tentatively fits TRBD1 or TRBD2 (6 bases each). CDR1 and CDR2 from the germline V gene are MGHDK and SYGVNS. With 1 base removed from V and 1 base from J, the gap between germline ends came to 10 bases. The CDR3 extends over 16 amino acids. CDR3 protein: CASSESGARNTGELFF. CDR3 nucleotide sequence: TGTGCCAGCAGTGAATCGGGGGCGAGGAACACCGGGGAGCTGTTTTTT.

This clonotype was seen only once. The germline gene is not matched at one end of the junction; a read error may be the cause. As DNA, the CDR3 is TGTGCCAACAGTTACTACGGGACCCAGTACTTC. It codes for CANSYYGTQYF. This chain connects TRBV6-5 to TRBJ2-5; D gene unclear. CDR3 size: 11 residues. Germline V gene data show CDR1 as MNHEY and CDR2 as SVGAGI.

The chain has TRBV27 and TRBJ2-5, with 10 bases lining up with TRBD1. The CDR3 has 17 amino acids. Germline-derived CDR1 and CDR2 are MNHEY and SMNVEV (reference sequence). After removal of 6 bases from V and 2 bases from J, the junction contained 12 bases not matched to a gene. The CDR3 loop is CASRRNLGTGVQETQYF. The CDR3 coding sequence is TGTGCCAGCAGGCGTAACCTCGGGACAGGGGTTCAAGAGACCCAGTACTTC.

CDR3 nucleotide sequence: TGTGCCAGCAGTTCCGGGACAGGGGCAGCAACTAATGAAAAACTGTTTTTT. This sequence encodes CASSSGTGAATNEKLFF. The V gene is TRBV6-2 or TRBV6-3, the J gene TRBJ1-4; 10 nucleotides align to TRBD1. This CDR3 is 17 amino acids long. Trimming removed 4 bases from V and 0 bases from J; junction bases left unmatched: 5. CDR1 and CDR2 from the germline V gene are MNHEY and SVGEGT.

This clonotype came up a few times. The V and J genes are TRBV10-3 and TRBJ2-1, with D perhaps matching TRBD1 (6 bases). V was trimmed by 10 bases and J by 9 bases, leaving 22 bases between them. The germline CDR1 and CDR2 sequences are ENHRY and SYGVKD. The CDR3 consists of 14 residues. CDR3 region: CATGDTLGGSEQFF. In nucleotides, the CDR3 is TGTGCCACAGGGGACACACTAGGGGGAAGTGAGCAGTTCTTC.

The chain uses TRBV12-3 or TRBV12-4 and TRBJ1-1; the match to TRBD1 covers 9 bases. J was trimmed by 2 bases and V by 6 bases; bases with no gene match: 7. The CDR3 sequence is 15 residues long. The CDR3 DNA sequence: TGTGCCAGCAGGGCCTGGGGACAGGGAAACACTGAAGCTTTCTTT. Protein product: CASRAWGQGNTEAFF.

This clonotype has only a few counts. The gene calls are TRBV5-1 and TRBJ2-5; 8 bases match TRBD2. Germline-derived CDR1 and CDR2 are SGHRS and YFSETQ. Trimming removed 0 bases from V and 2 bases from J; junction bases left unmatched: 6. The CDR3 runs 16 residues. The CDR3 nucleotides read TGCGCCAGCAGCTTGGCCGCGGGAGGCACACAAGAGACCCAGTACTTC. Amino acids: CASSLAAGGTQETQYF.

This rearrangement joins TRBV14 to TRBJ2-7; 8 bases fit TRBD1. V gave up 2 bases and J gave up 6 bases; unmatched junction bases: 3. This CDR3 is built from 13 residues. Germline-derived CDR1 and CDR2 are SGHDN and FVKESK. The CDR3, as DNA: TGTGCCAGCAGCCAATCCGGGACAGGCGAGCAGTACTTC. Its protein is CASSQSGTGEQYF.

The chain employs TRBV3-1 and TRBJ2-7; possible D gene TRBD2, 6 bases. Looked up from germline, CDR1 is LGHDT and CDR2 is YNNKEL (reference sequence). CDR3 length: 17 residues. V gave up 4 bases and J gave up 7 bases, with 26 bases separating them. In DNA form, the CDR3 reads TGTGCCAGCAGCCCAATTAGGACGGGAGCAATCTACAATGAGCAGTACTTC. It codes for CASSPIRTGAIYNEQYF.

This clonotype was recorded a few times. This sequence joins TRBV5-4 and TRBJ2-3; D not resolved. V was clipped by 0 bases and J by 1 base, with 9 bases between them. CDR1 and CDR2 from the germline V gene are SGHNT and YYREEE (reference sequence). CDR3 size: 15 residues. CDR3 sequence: CASSLGGDGTDTQYF. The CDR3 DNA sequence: TGTGCCAGCAGCTTGGGTGGGGATGGCACAGATACGCAGTATTTT.

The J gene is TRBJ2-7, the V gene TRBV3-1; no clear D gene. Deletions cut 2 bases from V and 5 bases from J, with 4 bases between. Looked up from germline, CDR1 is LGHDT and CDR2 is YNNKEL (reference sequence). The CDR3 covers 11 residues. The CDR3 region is CASSQTNEQYF. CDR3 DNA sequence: TGTGCCAGCAGCCAAACGAACGAGCAGTACTTC.

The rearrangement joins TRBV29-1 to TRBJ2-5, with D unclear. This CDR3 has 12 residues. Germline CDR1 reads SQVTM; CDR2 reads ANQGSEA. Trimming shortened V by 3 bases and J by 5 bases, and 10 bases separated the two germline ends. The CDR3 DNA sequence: TGCAGCGTTGATCGAGTGCGGGAGACCCAGTACTTC. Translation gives CSVDRVRETQYF.